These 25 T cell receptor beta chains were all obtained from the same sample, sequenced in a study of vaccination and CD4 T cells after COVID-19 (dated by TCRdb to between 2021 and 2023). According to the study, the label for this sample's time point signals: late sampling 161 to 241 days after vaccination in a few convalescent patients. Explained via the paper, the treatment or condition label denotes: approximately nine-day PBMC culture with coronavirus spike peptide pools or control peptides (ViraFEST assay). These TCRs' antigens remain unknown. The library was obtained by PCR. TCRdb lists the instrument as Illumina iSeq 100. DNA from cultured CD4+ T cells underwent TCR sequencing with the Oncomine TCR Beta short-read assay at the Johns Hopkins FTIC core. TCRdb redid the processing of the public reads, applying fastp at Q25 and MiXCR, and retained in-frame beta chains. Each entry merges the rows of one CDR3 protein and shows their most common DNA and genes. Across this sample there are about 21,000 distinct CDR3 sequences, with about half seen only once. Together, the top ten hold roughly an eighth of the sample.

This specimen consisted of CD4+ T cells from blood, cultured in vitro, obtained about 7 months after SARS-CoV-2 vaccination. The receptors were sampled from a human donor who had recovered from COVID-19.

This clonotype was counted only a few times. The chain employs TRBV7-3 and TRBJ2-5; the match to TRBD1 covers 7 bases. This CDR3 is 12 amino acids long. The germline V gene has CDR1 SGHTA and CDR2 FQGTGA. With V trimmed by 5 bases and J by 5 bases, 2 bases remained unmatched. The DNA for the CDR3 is TGTGCCAGCAGCGCACAGGGGGAGACCCAGTACTTC. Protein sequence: CASSAQGETQYF.

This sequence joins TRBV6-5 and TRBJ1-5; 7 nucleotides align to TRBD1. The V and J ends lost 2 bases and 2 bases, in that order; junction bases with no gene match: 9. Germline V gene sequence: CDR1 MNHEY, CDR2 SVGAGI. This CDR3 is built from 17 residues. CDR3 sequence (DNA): TGTGCCAGCAGTTACCCCCGACAGGGTAGGGGCAATCAGCCCCAGCATTTT. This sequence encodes CASSYPRQGRGNQPQHF.

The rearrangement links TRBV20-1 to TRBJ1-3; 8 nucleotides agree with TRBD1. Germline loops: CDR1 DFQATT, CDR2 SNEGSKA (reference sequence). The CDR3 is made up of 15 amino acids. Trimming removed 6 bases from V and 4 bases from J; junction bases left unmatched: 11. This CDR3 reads CSAKTQGARGNTIYF. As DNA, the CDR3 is TGCAGTGCAAAGACCCAGGGGGCGAGGGGAAACACCATATATTTT.

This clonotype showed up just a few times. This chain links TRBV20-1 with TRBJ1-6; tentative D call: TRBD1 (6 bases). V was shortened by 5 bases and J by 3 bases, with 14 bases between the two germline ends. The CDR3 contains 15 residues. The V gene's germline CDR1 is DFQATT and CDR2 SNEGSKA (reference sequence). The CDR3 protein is CSAPVGTLYNSPLHF. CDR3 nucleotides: TGCAGTGCTCCAGTGGGGACACTCTATAATTCACCCCTCCACTTT.

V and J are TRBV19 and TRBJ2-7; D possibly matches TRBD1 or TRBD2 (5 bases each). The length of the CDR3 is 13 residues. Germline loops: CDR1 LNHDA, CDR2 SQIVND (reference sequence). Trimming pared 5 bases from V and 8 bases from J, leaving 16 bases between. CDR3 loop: CASSVVSPGQQYF. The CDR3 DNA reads TGTGCCAGTAGTGTCGTCTCACCGGGACAGCAGTACTTC. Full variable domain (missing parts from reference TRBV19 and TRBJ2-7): DGGITQSPKYLFRKEGQNVTLSCEQNLNHDAMYWYRQDPGQGLRLIYYSQIVNDFQKGDIAEGYSVSREKKESFPLTVTSAQKNPTAFYLCASSVVSPGQQYFGPGTRLTVT.

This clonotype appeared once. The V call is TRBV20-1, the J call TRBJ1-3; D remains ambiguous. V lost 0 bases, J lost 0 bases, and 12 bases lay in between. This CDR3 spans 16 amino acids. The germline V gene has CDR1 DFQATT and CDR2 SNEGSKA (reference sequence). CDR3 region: CSAREGSTISGNTIYF. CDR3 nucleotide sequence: TGCAGTGCTAGAGAAGGAAGCACCATCTCTGGAAACACCATATATTTT.

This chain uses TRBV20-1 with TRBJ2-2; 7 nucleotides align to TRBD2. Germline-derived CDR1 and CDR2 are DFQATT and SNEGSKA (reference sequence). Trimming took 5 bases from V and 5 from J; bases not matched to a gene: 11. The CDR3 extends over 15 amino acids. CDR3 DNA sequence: TGCAGTGCTTCTAAGGTCGCCGGGGGGACCGGGGAGCTGTTTTTT. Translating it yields CSASKVAGGTGELFF.

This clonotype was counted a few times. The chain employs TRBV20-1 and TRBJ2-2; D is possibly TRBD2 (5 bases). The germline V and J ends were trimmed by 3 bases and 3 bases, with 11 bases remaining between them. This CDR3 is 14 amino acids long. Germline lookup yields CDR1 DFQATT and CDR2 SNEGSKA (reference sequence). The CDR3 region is CSASRGLDTGELFF. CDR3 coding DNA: TGCAGTGCTAGCCGGGGTCTGGACACCGGGGAGCTGTTTTTT.

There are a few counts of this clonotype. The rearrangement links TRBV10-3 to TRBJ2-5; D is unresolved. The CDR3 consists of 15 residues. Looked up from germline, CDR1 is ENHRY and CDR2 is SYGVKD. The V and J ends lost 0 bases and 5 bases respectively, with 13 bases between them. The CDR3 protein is CAISESVASPETQYF. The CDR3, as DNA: TGTGCCATCAGTGAGTCGGTGGCCAGCCCGGAGACCCAGTACTTC.

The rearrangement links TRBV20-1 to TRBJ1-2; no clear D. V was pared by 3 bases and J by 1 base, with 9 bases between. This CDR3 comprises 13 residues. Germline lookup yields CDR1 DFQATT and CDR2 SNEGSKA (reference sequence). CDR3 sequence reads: CSASSPVNYGYTF. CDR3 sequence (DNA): TGCAGTGCTAGCAGCCCGGTTAACTATGGCTACACCTTC.

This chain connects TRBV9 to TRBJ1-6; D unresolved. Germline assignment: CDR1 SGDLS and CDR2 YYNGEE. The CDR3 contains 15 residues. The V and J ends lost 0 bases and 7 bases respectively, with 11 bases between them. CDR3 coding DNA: TGTGCCAGCAGCGTAGTCCCAGGTCAGAATTCACCCCTCCACTTT. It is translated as CASSVVPGQNSPLHF. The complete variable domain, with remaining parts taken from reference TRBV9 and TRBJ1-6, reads DSGVTQTPKHLITATGQRVTLRCSPRSGDLSVYWYQQSLDQGLQFLIQYYNGEERAKGNILERFSAQQFPDLHSELNLSSLELGDSALYFCASSVVPGQNSPLHFGNGTRLTVT.

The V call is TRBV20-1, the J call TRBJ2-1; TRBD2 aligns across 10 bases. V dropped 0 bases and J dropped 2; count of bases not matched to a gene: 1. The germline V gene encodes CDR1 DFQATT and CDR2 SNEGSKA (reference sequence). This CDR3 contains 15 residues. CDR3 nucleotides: TGCAGTGCTAGAGATAGCGGGAGGCCCTACAATGAGCAGTTCTTC. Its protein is CSARDSGRPYNEQFF.

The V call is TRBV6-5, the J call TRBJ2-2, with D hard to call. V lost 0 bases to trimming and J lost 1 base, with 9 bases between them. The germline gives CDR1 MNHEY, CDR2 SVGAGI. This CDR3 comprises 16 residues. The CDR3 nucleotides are TGTGCCAGCAGTTACTCGAGGTGGGGGAACACCGGGGAGCTGTTTTTT. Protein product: CASSYSRWGNTGELFF.

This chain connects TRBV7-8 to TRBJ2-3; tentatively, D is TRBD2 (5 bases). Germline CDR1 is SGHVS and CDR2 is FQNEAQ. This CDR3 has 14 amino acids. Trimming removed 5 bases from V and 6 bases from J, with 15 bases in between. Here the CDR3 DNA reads TGTGCCAGCAGCCCGAGGGTGGAAGGGGATACGCAGTATTTT. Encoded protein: CASSPRVEGDTQYF.

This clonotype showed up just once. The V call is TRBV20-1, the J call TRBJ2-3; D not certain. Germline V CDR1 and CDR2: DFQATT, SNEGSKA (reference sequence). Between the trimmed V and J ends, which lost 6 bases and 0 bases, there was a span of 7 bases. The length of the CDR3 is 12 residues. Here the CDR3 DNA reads TGCAGTGCGAGTACCAGCACAGATACGCAGTATTTT. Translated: CSASTSTDTQYF.

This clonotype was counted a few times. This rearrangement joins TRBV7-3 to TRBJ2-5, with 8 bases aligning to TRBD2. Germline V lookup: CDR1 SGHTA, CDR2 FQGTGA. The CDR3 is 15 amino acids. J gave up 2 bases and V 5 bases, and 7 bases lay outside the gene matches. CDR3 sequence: CASSPTGLEQETQYF. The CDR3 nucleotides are TGTGCCAGCAGCCCAACGGGACTAGAGCAAGAGACCCAGTACTTC.

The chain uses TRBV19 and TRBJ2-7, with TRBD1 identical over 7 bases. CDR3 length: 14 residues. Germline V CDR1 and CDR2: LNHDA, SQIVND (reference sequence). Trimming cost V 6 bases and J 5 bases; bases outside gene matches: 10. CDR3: CASSQRDSSDEQYF. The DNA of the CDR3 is TGTGCCAGTAGCCAACGGGACAGTTCCGACGAGCAGTACTTC.

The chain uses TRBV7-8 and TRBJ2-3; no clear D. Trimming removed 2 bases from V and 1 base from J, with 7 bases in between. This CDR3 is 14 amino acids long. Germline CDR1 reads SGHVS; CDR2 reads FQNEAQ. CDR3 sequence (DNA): TGTGCCAGCAGCTTAACCAGGCGCACAGATACGCAGTATTTT. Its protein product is CASSLTRRTDTQYF. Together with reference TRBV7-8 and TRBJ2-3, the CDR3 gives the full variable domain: GAGVSQSPRYKVAKRGQDVALRCDPISGHVSLFWYQQALGQGPEFLTYFQNEAQLDKSGLPSDRFFAERPEGSVSTLKIQRTQQEDSAVYLCASSLTRRTDTQYFGPGTRLTVL.

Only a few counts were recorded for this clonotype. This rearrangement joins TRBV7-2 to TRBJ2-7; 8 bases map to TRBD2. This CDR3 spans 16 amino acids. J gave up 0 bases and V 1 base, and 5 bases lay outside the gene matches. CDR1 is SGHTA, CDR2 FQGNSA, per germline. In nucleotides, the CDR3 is TGTGCCAGCAGCTTAGTCCAGCGGGAGAGCTCCTACGAGCAGTACTTC. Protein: CASSLVQRESSYEQYF.

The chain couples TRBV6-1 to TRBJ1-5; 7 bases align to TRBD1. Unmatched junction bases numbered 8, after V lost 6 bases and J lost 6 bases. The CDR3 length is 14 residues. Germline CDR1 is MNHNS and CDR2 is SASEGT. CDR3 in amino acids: CASRPTGERQPQHF. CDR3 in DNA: TGTGCCAGCAGACCCACAGGGGAACGTCAGCCCCAGCATTTT.

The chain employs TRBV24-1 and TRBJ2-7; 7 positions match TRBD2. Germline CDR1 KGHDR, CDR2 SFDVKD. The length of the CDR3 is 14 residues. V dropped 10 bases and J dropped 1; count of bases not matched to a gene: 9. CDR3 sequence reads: CATGSSGGSYEQYF. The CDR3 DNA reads TGTGCCACGGGATCTAGCGGAGGGTCCTACGAGCAGTACTTC.

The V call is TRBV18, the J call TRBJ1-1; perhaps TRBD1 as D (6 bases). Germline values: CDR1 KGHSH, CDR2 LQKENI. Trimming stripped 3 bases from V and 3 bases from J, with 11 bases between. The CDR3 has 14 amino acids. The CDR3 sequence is CASSPTGIDTEAFF. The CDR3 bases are TGTGCCAGCTCACCTACAGGGATAGACACTGAAGCTTTCTTT.

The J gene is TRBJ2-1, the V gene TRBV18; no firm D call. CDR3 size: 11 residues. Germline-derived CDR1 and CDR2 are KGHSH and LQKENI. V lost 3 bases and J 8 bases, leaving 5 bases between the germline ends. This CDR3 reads CASSPGYEQFF. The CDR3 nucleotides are TGTGCCAGCTCACCTGGGTATGAGCAGTTCTTC.

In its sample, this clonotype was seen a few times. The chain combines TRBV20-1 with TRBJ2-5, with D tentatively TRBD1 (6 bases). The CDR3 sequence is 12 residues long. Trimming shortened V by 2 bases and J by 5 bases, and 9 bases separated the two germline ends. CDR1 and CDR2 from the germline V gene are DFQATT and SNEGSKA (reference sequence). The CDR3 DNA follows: TGCAGTGCTAGACGCGGACAGGAGACCCAGTACTTC. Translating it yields CSARRGQETQYF.

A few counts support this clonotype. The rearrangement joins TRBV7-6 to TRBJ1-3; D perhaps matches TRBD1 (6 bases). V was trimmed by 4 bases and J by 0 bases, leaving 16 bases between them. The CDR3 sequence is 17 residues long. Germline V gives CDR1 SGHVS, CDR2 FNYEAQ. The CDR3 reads CASSWGGGRRSGNTIYF. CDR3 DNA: TGTGCCAGCAGCTGGGGAGGGGGGCGACGCTCTGGAAACACCATATATTTT.